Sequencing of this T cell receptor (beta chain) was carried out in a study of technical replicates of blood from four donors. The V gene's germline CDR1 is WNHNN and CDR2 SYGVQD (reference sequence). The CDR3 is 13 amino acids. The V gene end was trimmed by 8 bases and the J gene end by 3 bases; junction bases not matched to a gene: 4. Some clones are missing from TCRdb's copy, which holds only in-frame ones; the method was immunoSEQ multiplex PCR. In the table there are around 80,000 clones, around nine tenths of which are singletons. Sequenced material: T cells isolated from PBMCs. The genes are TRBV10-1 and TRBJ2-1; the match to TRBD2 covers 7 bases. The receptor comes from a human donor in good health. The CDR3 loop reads CASGVAGYNEQFF. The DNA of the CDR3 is TGCGCCAGCGGCGTAGCGGGCTACAATGAGCAGTTCTTC.